Presented here are 5 T cell receptor beta chains from one specimen sequenced in a study of cytotoxic CD8 clonotypes in ibrutinib-treated CLL. Some clones are missing from TCRdb's copy, which holds only in-frame ones; the method was immunoSEQ multiplex PCR. Altogether around 91,000 clones are present, roughly 86% being singletons, with the ten largest covering about 5.6%. The source material was PBMCs, sampled before ibrutinib treatment. The receptors were sampled from a human donor with chronic lymphocytic leukemia.

V is TRBV19 and J is TRBJ2-7, with a possible D match to TRBD1 (7 bases). CDR3 length: 16 residues. Trimming shortened V by 3 bases and J by 0 bases, and 15 bases separated the two germline ends. CDR1 is LNHDA and CDR2 is SQIVND in the germline V gene (reference sequence). The CDR3 DNA is TGTGCCAGTAGTATGAAGAGGCAGGGGGGCTCCTACGAGCAGTACTTC. It codes for CASSMKRQGGSYEQYF.

CDR3 coding DNA: TGTGCCAGCAGCGCTGGGACGCGTTCCTACAATGAGCAGTTCTTC. It translates to CASSAGTRSYNEQFF. The rearrangement joins TRBV2 to TRBJ2-1; either TRBD1 or TRBD2 may fit D (5 bases each). V dropped 6 bases and J dropped 1 base, with 13 bases sitting between them. Looked up from germline, CDR1 is SNHLY and CDR2 is FYNNEI. The CDR3 loop spans 15 amino acids. Based on the CDR3 plus reference TRBV2 and TRBJ2-1, the full variable domain is EPEVTQTPSHQVTQMGQEVILRCVPISNHLYFYWYRQILGQKVEFLVSFYNNEISEKSEIFDDQFSVERPDGSNFTLKIRSTKLEDSAMYFCASSAGTRSYNEQFFGPGTRLTVL.

The chain uses TRBV7-9 and TRBJ2-3, with TRBD2 identical over 11 bases. Germline values: CDR1 SEHNR, CDR2 FQNEAQ (reference sequence). The CDR3 totals 19 residues. V shed 2 bases, J shed 6 bases, and the junction held 16 bases outside the gene matches. CDR3 DNA sequence: TGTGCCAGCAGCTTACCGACTAGCGGGACCGGGGGGCGCGGCGATACGCAGTATTTT. Amino acids: CASSLPTSGTGGRGDTQYF.

The table lists this clone with a few counts. This chain joins TRBV7-9 and TRBJ2-7; tentative D call: TRBD2 (5 bases). Trimming pared 6 bases from V and 5 bases from J, leaving 14 bases between. The CDR3 is 13 residues long. Per germline, CDR1 SEHNR and CDR2 FQNEAQ (reference sequence). As DNA, the CDR3 is TGTGCCAGCAGGTTCAGGACTTCGCACGAGCAGTACTTC. Amino acids: CASRFRTSHEQYF.

This CDR3 is CASSYSGGASYEQYF. As DNA, the CDR3 is TGTGCCAGCAGTTACTCGGGGGGAGCATCCTACGAGCAGTACTTC. V gene TRBV6-5 combines with J gene TRBJ2-7; D may be TRBD2 (6 bases). Trimming removed 0 bases from V and 1 base from J, with 10 bases in between. Germline CDR1 reads MNHEY; CDR2 reads SVGAGI. The CDR3 is 15 residues long.